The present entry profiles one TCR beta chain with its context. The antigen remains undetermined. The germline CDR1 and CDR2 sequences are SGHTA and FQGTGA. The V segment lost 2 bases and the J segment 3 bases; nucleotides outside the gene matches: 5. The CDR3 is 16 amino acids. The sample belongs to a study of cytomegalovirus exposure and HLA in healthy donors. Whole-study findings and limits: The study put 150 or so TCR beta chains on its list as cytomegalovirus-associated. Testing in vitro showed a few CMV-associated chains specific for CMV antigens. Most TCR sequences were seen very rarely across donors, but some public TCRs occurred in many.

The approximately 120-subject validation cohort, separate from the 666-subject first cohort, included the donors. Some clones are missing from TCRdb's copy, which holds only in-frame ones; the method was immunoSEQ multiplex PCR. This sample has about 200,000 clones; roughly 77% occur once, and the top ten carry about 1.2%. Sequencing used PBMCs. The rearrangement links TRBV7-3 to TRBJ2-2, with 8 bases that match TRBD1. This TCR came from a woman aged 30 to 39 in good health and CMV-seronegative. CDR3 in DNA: TGTGCCAGCAGCTTAGCAGGGGGCGAGTACACCGGGGAGCTGTTTTTT. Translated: CASSLAGGEYTGELFF.